A selection of T cell receptor beta chains follows, all from one sample in a study of radiotherapy plus CTLA-4 blockade in lung cancer. The table came from immunoSEQ multiplex PCR; TCRdb's copy has only in-frame clones and leaves some out. The sample yields 25,000 to 35,000 clones, over 60% seen once. Sequencing was performed on peripheral blood, taken from a patient treated with radiotherapy plus ipilimumab. The source is a human donor with non-small cell lung cancer whose response to radiotherapy plus ipilimumab could not be evaluated. Both conserved end residues are part of each CDR3. A D gene is named only where the DNA matches it firmly. Expanded clones get a size class; other rows say once, few or many, or leave the size out.

cdr3_aa,cdr3_nt,j_call,cdr3_length,d_call,v_call,clone_size
CATSNQGQGVEKLFF,TGTGCCACCAGCAACCAGGGACAGGGTGTTGAAAAACTGTTTTTT,TRBJ1-4,15,TRBD1,TRBV15,NA
CASSVQGGAFEQYF,TGTGCCAGCAGCGTACAGGGAGGCGCCTTCGAGCAGTACTTC,TRBJ2-7,14,NA,TRBV9,NA
CASSFDRGNQETQYF,TGCGCCAGCAGCTTTGACAGGGGAAACCAAGAGACCCAGTACTTC,TRBJ2-5,15,TRBD1,TRBV5-1,NA
CASSPKGTSGYNSYEQYF,TGTGCCAGCTCACCAAAAGGGACTAGCGGGTACAACTCCTACGAGCAGTACTTC,TRBJ2-7,18,TRBD2,TRBV18,NA
CASTPTGEAFF,TGTGCCAGCACTCCGACCGGGGAAGCTTTCTTT,TRBJ1-1,11,NA,TRBV6-5,once
CASSPRTGGSYEQYF,TGTGCCAGCAGCCCCCGGACAGGGGGCTCCTACGAGCAGTACTTC,TRBJ2-7,15,TRBD1,TRBV7-9,NA
CASSLGQGNYGYTF,TGCGCCAGCAGCTTGGGACAGGGAAACTATGGCTACACCTTC,TRBJ1-2,14,TRBD1,TRBV5-1,NA
CASSDPRTSSDEQYF,TGTGCCAGCAGTGACCCGAGGACTAGCAGCGACGAGCAGTACTTC,TRBJ2-7,15,TRBD2,TRBV6-6,few
CASSLWRQPQHF,TGTGCCAGCAGCTTATGGAGGCAGCCCCAGCATTTT,TRBJ1-5,12,NA,TRBV7-9,NA
CASSDPGQPNQPQHF,TGCGCCAGCAGCGATCCGGGACAGCCCAATCAGCCCCAGCATTTT,TRBJ1-5,15,TRBD1,TRBV5-1,few
CASSSPLTDTQYF,TGTGCCAGCAGCTCCCCCCTCACAGATACGCAGTATTTT,TRBJ2-3,13,NA,TRBV5-4,NA